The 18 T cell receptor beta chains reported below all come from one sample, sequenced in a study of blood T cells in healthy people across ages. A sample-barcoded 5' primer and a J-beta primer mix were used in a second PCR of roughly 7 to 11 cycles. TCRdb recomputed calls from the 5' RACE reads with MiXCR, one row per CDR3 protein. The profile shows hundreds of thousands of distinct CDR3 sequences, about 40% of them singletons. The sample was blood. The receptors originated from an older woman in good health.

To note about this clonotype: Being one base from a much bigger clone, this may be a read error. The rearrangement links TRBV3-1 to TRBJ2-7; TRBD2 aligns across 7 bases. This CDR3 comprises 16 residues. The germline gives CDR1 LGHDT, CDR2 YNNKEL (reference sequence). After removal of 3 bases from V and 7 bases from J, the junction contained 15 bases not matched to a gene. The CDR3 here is CASSHLGLGSYNEQYF. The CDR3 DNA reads TGTGCCAGCAGCCACCTAGGACTAGGCTCCTACAATGAGCAGTACTTC.

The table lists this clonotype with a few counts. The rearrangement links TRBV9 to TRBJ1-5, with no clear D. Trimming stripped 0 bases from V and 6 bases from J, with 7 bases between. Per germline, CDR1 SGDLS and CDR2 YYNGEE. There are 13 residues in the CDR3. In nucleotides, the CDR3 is TGTGCCAGCAGCGTAGCTCCCACTCAGCCCCAGCATTTT. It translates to CASSVAPTQPQHF.

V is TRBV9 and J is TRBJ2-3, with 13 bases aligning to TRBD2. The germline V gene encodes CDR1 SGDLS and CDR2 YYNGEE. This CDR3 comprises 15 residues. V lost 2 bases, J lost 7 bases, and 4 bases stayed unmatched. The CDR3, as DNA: TGTGCCAGCAGCGTTGGACTAGCGGGAGAACATACGCAGTATTTT. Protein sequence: CASSVGLAGEHTQYF. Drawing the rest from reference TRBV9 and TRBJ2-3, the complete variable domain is DSGVTQTPKHLITATGQRVTLRCSPRSGDLSVYWYQQSLDQGLQFLIQYYNGEERAKGNILERFSAQQFPDLHSELNLSSLELGDSALYFCASSVGLAGEHTQYFGPGTRLTVL.

The CDR3 spells CASTDQPTLIQETQYF. In DNA form, the CDR3 reads TGCGCCAGCACCGACCAACCGACTCTTATCCAAGAGACCCAGTACTTC. The V call is TRBV10-2, the J call TRBJ2-5, with D unresolved. The V end lost 7 bases, the J end lost 1 base, and 19 bases lay between the germline ends. The length of the CDR3 is 16 residues. The germline CDR1 and CDR2 sequences are WSHSY and SAAADI.

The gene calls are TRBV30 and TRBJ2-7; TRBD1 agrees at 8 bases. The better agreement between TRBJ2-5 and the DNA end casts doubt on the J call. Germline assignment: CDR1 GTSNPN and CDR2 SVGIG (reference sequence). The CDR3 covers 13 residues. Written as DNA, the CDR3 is TGTGCCTGGAGTGTGACAGGGGAAGAGACCCAGTACTTC. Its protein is CAWSVTGEETQYF.

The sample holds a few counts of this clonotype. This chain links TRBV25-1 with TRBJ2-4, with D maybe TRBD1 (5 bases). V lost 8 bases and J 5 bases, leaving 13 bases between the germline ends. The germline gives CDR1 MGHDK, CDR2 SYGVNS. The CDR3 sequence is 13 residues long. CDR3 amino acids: CASLSTGENIQYF. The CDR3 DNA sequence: TGTGCCAGCCTCTCCACAGGTGAAAACATTCAGTACTTC. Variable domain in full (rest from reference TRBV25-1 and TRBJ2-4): EADIYQTPRYLVIGTGKKITLECSQTMGHDKMYWYQQDPGMELHLIHYSYGVNSTEKGDLSSESTVSRIRTEHFPLTLESARPSHTSQYLCASLSTGENIQYFGAGTRLSVL.

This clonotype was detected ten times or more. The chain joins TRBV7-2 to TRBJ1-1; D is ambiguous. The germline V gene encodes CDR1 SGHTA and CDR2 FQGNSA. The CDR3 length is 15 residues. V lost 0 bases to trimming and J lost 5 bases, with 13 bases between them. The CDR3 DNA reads TGTGCCAGCAGCTTAGCGAATGGTGGAAGTACTGAAGCTTTCTTT. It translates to CASSLANGGSTEAFF. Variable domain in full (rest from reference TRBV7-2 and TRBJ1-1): GAGVSQSPSNKVTEKGKDVELRCDPISGHTALYWYRQSLGQGLEFLIYFQGNSAPDKSGLPSDRFSAERTGGSVSTLTIQRTQQEDSAVYLCASSLANGGSTEAFFGQGTRLTVV.

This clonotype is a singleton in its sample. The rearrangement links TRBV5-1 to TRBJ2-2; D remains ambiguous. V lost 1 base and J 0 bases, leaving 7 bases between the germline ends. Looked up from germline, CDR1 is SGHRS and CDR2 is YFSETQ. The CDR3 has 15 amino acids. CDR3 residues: CASSLQQSNTGELFF. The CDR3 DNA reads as TGCGCCAGCAGCTTGCAACAGTCGAACACCGGGGAGCTGTTTTTT.

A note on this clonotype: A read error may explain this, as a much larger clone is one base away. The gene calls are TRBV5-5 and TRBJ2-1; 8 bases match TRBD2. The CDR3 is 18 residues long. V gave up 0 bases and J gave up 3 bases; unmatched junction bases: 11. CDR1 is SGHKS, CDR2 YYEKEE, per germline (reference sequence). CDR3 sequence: CASSLAPTSERNYNEQFF. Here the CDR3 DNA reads TGTGCCAGCAGCTTGGCCCCGACTAGCGAGAGAAACTACAATGAGCAGTTCTTC.

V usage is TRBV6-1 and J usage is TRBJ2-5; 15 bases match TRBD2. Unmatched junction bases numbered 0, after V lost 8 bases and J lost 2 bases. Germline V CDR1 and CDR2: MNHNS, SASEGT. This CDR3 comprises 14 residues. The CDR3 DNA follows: TGTGCCAGCGGGACTAGCGGGGGGCAAGAGACCCAGTACTTC. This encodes CASGTSGGQETQYF.

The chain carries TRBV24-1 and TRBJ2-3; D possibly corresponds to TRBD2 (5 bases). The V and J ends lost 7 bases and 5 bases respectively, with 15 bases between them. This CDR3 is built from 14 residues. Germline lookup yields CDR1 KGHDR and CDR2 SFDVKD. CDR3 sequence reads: CATRPTGNRDTQYF. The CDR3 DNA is TGTGCCACCAGGCCCACCGGGAACCGAGATACGCAGTATTTT.

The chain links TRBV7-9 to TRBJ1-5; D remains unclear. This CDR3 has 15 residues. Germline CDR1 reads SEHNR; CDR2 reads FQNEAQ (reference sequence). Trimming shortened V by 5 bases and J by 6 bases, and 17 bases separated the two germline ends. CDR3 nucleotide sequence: TGTGCCAGCAGCCCCTCTTCGTCAAGGCGTCAGCCCCAGCATTTT. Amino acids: CASSPSSSRRQPQHF. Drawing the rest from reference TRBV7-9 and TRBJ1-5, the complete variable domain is DTGVSQNPRHKITKRGQNVTFRCDPISEHNRLYWYRQTLGQGPEFLTYFQNEAQLEKSRLLSDRFSAERPKGSFSTLEIQRTEQGDSAMYLCASSPSSSRRQPQHFGDGTRLSIL.

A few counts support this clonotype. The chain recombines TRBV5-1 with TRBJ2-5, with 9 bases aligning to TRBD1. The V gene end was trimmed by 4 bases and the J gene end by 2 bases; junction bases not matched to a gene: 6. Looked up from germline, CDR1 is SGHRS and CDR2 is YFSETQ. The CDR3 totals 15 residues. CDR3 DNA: TGCGCCAGCAGCAGTTACAGGGGGCAACAAGAGACCCAGTACTTC. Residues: CASSSYRGQQETQYF. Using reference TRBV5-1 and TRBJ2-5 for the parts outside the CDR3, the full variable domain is KAGVTQTPRYLIKTRGQQVTLSCSPISGHRSVSWYQQTPGQGLQFLFEYFSETQRNKGNFPGRFSGRQFSNSRSEMNVSTLELGDSALYLCASSSYRGQQETQYFGPGTRLLVL.

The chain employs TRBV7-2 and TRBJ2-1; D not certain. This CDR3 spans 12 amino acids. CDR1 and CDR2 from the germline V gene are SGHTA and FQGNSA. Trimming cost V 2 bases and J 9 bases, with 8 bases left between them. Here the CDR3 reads CASSLLRSEQFF. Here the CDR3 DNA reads TGTGCCAGCAGCTTACTTAGATCTGAGCAGTTCTTC.

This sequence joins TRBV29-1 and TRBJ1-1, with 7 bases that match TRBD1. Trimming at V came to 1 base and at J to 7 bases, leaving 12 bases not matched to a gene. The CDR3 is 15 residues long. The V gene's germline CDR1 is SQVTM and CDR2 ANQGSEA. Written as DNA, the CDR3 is TGCAGCGTTGAAGGACAGGGCGGCTGGGGGGGTGAAGCTTTCTTT. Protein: CSVEGQGGWGGEAFF.

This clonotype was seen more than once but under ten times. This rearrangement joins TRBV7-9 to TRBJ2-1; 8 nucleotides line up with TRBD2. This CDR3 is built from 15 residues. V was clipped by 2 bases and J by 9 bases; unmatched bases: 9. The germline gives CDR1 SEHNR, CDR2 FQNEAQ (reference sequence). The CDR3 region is CASSLREHLAGEQFF. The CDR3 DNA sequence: TGTGCCAGCAGCTTAAGGGAACACCTAGCGGGTGAGCAGTTCTTC.

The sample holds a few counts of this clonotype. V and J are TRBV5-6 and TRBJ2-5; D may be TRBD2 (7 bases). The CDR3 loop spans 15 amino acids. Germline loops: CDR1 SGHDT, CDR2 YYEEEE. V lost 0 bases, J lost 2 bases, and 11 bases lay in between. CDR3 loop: CASSLVRGPQETQYF. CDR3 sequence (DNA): TGTGCCAGCAGCTTGGTGCGGGGGCCTCAAGAGACCCAGTACTTC.

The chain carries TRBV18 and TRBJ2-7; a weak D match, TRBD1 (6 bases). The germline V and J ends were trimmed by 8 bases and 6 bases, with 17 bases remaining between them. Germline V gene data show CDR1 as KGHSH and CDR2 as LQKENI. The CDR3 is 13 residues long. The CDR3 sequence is CASAQQGMSEQYF. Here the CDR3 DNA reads TGTGCCAGCGCACAACAGGGTATGTCCGAGCAGTACTTC.